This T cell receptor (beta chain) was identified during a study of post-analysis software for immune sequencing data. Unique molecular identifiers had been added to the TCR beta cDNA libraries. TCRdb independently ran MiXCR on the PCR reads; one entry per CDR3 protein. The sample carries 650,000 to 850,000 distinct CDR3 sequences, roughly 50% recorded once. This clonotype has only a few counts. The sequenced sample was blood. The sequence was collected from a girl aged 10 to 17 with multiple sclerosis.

In DNA, the CDR3 is TGCAGCGTTGACCTACTGGGTGACGGCTACACCTTC. It encodes CSVDLLGDGYTF. The chain has TRBV29-1 and TRBJ1-2, with D hard to call. Germline V lookup: CDR1 SQVTM, CDR2 ANQGSEA. Trimming cost V 3 bases and J 8 bases, with 13 bases left between them. The CDR3 is 12 amino acids.